This note documents a single TCR beta chain sequence. Reverse transcription used 0.5 to 1 ug RNA and random hexamers. TCRdb reprocessed the immunoSEQ multiplex PCR reads with MiXCR, giving one entry per CDR3 protein. The sample includes 80,000 to 95,000 distinct CDR3 sequences, approximately 95% seen only once; the top ten take about 0.9%. These data belong to a study of CD8 T cells in Susac syndrome. Source material: CD8+ T cells from PBMCs. The TCR sequence derives from a human donor with Susac syndrome.

The DNA of the CDR3 is TGTGCCAGTAGTCTTGCTAACCCAGAGACCCAGTACTTC. Protein product: CASSLANPETQYF. The chain uses TRBV19 and TRBJ2-5; no definite D call. CDR3 length: 13 amino acids. V shed 5 bases and J shed 4 bases, with 11 bases lying between them. Germline V gene data show CDR1 as LNHDA and CDR2 as SQIVND (reference sequence).